A selection of T cell receptor beta chains follows, all from one sample in a study of T cell responses to AZD1222 COVID-19 vaccine. The protocol was immunoSEQ multiplex PCR, while the TCRdb copy is restricted to in-frame clones and leaves out a portion. The sample includes roughly 130,000 clones, 85% to 90% of them seen just once. Sample: peripheral blood, taken on day 0 of AZD1222 vaccination. Receptor source: an adult in good health. Each CDR3 is given with its conserved first and last residue.

CDR3 protein	V gene	J gene
CASRAAGTGADTQYF	TRBV28	TRBJ2-3
CASSPPSLRSYNEQFF	TRBV18	TRBJ2-1
CASSKERWADEQYF	TRBV19	TRBJ2-7
CASSQVLDVAHTF	TRBV14	TRBJ1-2
CASSPHLAANEQYF	TRBV7-9	TRBJ2-7
CASSPLRRGLRNPAETQYF	TRBV18	TRBJ2-5
CASSYANTEAFF	TRBV6-2/TRBV6-3	TRBJ1-1
CASSEWQAGANVLTF	TRBV2	TRBJ2-6
CASKVGEGPHEQYF	TRBV2	TRBJ2-7
CASSERTGQGYTF	TRBV2	TRBJ1-2
CASSYNRGGTGELFF	TRBV6-5	TRBJ2-2
CASSRSVVAALGAEQYF	TRBV4-1	TRBJ2-7
CATSRVGTGAETQYF	TRBV15	TRBJ2-5
CASTPRANQPQHF	TRBV12-3/TRBV12-4	TRBJ1-5
CASSKEGHPTQYF	TRBV21-1	TRBJ2-5
CASSESSYSGNTIYF	TRBV10-1	TRBJ1-3